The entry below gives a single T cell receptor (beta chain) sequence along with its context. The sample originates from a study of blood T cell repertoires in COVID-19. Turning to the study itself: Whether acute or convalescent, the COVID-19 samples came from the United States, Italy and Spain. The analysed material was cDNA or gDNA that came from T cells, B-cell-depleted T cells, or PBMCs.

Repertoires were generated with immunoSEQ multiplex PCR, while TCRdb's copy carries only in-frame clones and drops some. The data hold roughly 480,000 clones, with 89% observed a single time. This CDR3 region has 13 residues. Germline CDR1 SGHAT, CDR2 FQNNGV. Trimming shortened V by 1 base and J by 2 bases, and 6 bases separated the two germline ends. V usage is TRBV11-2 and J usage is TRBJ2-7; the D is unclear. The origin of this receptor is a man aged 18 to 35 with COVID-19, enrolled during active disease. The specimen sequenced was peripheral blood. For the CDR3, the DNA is TGTGCCAGCAGCTTAGCACAGACCTACGAGCAGTACTTC. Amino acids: CASSLAQTYEQYF.